This is a list of T cell receptor beta chains from one sample in a study of blood T cell repertoires in COVID-19. Assay: immunoSEQ multiplex PCR; the TCRdb copy retains only in-frame clones and omits some. This table holds 150,000 to 200,000 clones, about four fifths found once. The sample comprised peripheral blood. These receptors were taken from a woman at least 80 years old with acute or convalescent COVID-19. Each CDR3 is given with its conserved first and last residue. D genes are given only for firm matches. Clone size is given for some rows only: seen once, a few or many times, or a class if the clone is expanded.

CDR3aa	CDR3nt	j_gene	v_gene	abundance	d_gene	len
CASSQDLAGGTGELFF	TGTGCCAGCAGCCAAGACCTAGCGGGAGGGACCGGGGAGCTGTTTTTT	TRBJ2-2	TRBV3-1/TRBV3-2	few	TRBD2	16
CASIPAGAGYGYTF	TGTGCCAGCATCCCAGCGGGGGCAGGGTATGGCTACACCTTC	TRBJ1-2	TRBV28	NA	NA	14
CASSSRTGAATEAFF	TGTGCCAGCAGCTCCAGAACAGGGGCCGCCACTGAAGCTTTCTTT	TRBJ1-1	TRBV7-9	NA	TRBD1	15
CASSSDRVGQPQHF	TGTGCCAGCAGTTCGGACAGGGTAGGTCAGCCCCAGCATTTT	TRBJ1-5	TRBV28	NA	TRBD1	14
CASSLAGVGYTF	TGTGCCAGCAGTTTAGCAGGGGTCGGCTACACCTTC	TRBJ1-2	TRBV28	NA	NA	12
CASSSTSAHEQYF	TGTGCCAGCAGCTCGACTAGCGCCCACGAGCAGTACTTC	TRBJ2-7	TRBV7-9	NA	TRBD2	13
CASSLRQGRHRGYTF	TGTGCCAGCAGTTTAAGACAGGGGCGCCACCGCGGCTACACCTTC	TRBJ1-2	TRBV28	NA	TRBD1	15
CASSQDGANTEAFF	TGCGCCAGCAGCCAAGATGGGGCGAACACTGAAGCTTTCTTT	TRBJ1-1	TRBV4-1	NA	NA	14
CASSPLDSNQPQHF	TGTGCCAGCAGTCCGTTAGATAGCAATCAGCCCCAGCATTTT	TRBJ1-5	TRBV6-5	NA	NA	14
CSVEGDRANEQFF	TGCAGCGTTGAAGGGGACAGGGCGAATGAGCAGTTCTTC	TRBJ2-1	TRBV29-1	NA	TRBD1	13
CASSGQGFGQETQYF	TGTGCCAGCAGTGGACAGGGGTTCGGGCAAGAGACCCAGTACTTC	TRBJ2-5	TRBV2	NA	TRBD1	15
CAIGAGSLSNQPQHF	TGTGCCATCGGAGCCGGATCACTTAGCAATCAGCCCCAGCATTTT	TRBJ1-5	TRBV10-3	NA	NA	15
CASSSGGAGRTDTQYF	TGTGCCAGCAGCTCCGGGGGGGCCGGACGCACAGATACGCAGTATTTT	TRBJ2-3	TRBV7-2	NA	TRBD2	16
CASSLRLAGGYEQFF	TGTGCCAGTAGTCTCAGACTAGCGGGGGGGTATGAGCAGTTCTTC	TRBJ2-1	TRBV19	NA	TRBD2	15
CASTQGQIYNEQFF	TGTGCCAGCACCCAGGGGCAGATCTACAATGAGCAGTTCTTC	TRBJ2-1	TRBV7-9	NA	NA	14
CASSLGQGDTEAFF	TGTGCCAGCTCACTTGGACAGGGCGACACTGAAGCTTTCTTT	TRBJ1-1	TRBV18	NA	TRBD1	14
CASSLDPGESYEQYF	TGTGCCAGCAGTCTCGATCCCGGAGAGTCCTACGAGCAGTACTTC	TRBJ2-7	TRBV5-4	NA	NA	15